These 12 T cell receptor beta chains share one sample of origin, sequenced in a study of control samples from healthy donors and cancer patients. Measured with immunoSEQ multiplex PCR; TCRdb has only the in-frame clones, and not every one. This table has roughly 95,000 clones, about 90% appearing once. The specimen was blood. All receptors come from a young man in good health.

This clone was recorded once. This rearrangement joins TRBV7-9 to TRBJ1-2; D remains ambiguous. Germline CDR1 reads SEHNR; CDR2 reads FQNEAQ (reference sequence). The V end lost 1 base, the J end lost 6 bases, and 12 bases lay between the germline ends. CDR3 length: 14 residues. The CDR3 nucleotides read TGTGCCAGCAGCTTAGGTGGGGAGAGGGATGGCTACACCTTC. Its protein product is CASSLGGERDGYTF. Looking up the rest from reference TRBV7-9 and TRBJ1-2 gives the full variable domain: DTGVSQNPRHKITKRGQNVTFRCDPISEHNRLYWYRQTLGQGPEFLTYFQNEAQLEKSRLLSDRFSAERPKGSFSTLEIQRTEQGDSAMYLCASSLGGERDGYTFGSGTRLTVV.

This chain uses TRBV27 with TRBJ2-1; D not certain. The length of the CDR3 is 13 residues. The V gene lost 4 bases and the J gene lost 4 bases, with 8 bases spanning the gap. Looked up from germline, CDR1 is MNHEY and CDR2 is SMNVEV (reference sequence). In DNA form, the CDR3 reads TGTGCCAGCAGTTACGAGAGATACAATGAGCAGTTCTTC. Translation gives CASSYERYNEQFF.

This chain links TRBV7-7 with TRBJ2-7; D not resolved. The V gene's germline CDR1 is SSHAT and CDR2 FNYEAQ (reference sequence). The CDR3 sequence is 13 residues long. The ends were cut back, 5 bases at V and 3 bases at J, with 11 bases in the middle. CDR3 in DNA: TGTGCCAGCAGCCCCGGTGTAGGCTACGAGCAGTACTTC. Encoded protein: CASSPGVGYEQYF.

This chain joins TRBV4-1 and TRBJ1-2; 8 positions agree with TRBD1. Germline CDR1 is MGHRA and CDR2 is YSYEKL. The CDR3 is made up of 14 amino acids. V was pared by 4 bases and J by 6 bases, with 7 bases of the junction left unmatched. The CDR3 spells CASSLKQGGDGYTF. CDR3 bases: TGCGCCAGCAGCCTAAAACAGGGGGGGGATGGCTACACCTTC.

The V gene is TRBV5-4, the J gene TRBJ2-5; D is unresolved. The germline V gene encodes CDR1 SGHNT and CDR2 YYREEE (reference sequence). The CDR3 has 15 residues. The V end was cut by 4 bases, the J end by 5 bases, with 18 bases between. CDR3 nucleotides: TGTGCCAGCAGCCGCGACATGGGTCCCGAGGAGACCCAGTACTTC. Protein sequence: CASSRDMGPEETQYF.

The chain uses TRBV10-1 and TRBJ2-7; D is tentatively TRBD1 or TRBD2 (6 bases each). The V end was cut by 5 bases, the J end by 5 bases, with 16 bases between. The CDR3 spans 14 residues. The V gene's germline CDR1 is WNHNN and CDR2 SYGVQD (reference sequence). DNA of the CDR3: TGCGCCAGCAGTTTTCGGGGGCGTGAAGACGAGCAGTACTTC. It encodes CASSFRGREDEQYF.

The chain combines TRBV5-5 with TRBJ2-3; D is possibly TRBD2 (5 bases). Germline CDR1 is SGHKS and CDR2 is YYEKEE (reference sequence). The CDR3 covers 17 residues. Trimming removed 0 bases at V and 0 bases at J, with 14 bases between. The CDR3 reads CASSLAIRGRSTDTQYF. As DNA, the CDR3 is TGTGCCAGCAGCTTGGCCATCCGGGGTAGAAGCACAGATACGCAGTATTTT.

J is TRBJ1-2 and V is TRBV6-5; 8 bases fit TRBD1. Germline assignment: CDR1 MNHEY and CDR2 SVGAGI. V shed 3 bases, J shed 8 bases, and the junction held 5 bases outside the gene matches. This CDR3 has 13 residues. The CDR3 spells CASSYMTGAGYTF. As DNA, the CDR3 is TGTGCCAGCAGTTATATGACAGGGGCCGGCTACACCTTC.

V and J are TRBV27 and TRBJ2-7, with D unresolved. The V end was cut by 3 bases, the J end by 0 bases, with 9 bases between. This CDR3 is 14 amino acids long. Germline V lookup: CDR1 MNHEY, CDR2 SMNVEV (reference sequence). CDR3 residues: CASSFVGPSYEQYF. The CDR3 DNA is TGTGCCAGCAGTTTCGTCGGGCCCTCCTACGAGCAGTACTTC.

The gene calls are TRBV6-2 or TRBV6-3 and TRBJ2-4; 7 nucleotides match TRBD1. This CDR3 region has 14 residues. Germline CDR1 and CDR2: MNHEY and SVGEGT. Germline trimming cut 5 bases from V and 1 base from J; bases unmatched to any gene: 2. In DNA form, the CDR3 reads TGTGCCAGCAGTCCGACAGGGGCCAAAAACATTCAGTACTTC. It specifies CASSPTGAKNIQYF.

This clone was observed a few times. The V and J genes are TRBV7-6 and TRBJ1-2, with TRBD1 identical over 7 bases. J lost 7 bases, V lost 1 base, and 6 bases had no gene match. The germline CDR1 and CDR2 sequences are SGHVS and FNYEAQ. The CDR3 is 14 residues long. CDR3 sequence: CASSLGTGRGGYTF. The CDR3 coding sequence is TGTGCCAGCAGCTTAGGGACAGGTCGTGGTGGCTACACCTTC.

The chain has TRBV6-1 and TRBJ2-3, with a weak D call TRBD1 (5 bases). Germline V CDR1 and CDR2: MNHNS, SASEGT. V lost 2 bases and J 2 bases, leaving 14 bases between the germline ends. The CDR3 extends over 16 amino acids. The CDR3 coding sequence is TGTGCCAGCAGTGAACTTGCGACAGACCTCACAGATACGCAGTATTTT. Protein product: CASSELATDLTDTQYF.